This T cell receptor (beta chain) was captured in a study of blood T cell repertoires in COVID-19. The method was immunoSEQ multiplex PCR; TCRdb's version includes in-frame clones alone and lacks a portion of them. The data show roughly 350,000 clones, around 87% seen once. This clone was counted a few times. The CDR3 has 16 amino acids. The germline CDR1 and CDR2 sequences are LGHDT and YNNKEL (reference sequence). Between the trimmed V and J ends, which lost 6 bases and 5 bases, there was a span of 22 bases. The chain recombines TRBV3-1 (or the pseudogene TRBV3-2) with TRBJ1-2; maybe TRBD1 (5 bases). Sequenced: peripheral blood. The sequence came from a woman aged 25 to 39 with COVID-19, enrolled during active disease. CDR3 nucleotide sequence: TGTGCCAGCAGTCCCTCACAGGCACTTCCCCCATATGGCTACACCTTC. Translating it yields CASSPSQALPPYGYTF.